This is a list of T cell receptor beta chains from one sample in a study of identical twins. TCRdb re-derived calls from the 5' RACE reads in MiXCR, one entry per CDR3 protein. The sample lists hundreds of thousands of distinct CDR3 sequences; less than 9% were seen once. The sample was also linked to a second study, of yellow fever vaccine responses in identical twins.

What was sequenced was PBMCs. These receptors were taken from a woman aged 18-29 years in good health. CDR3s include the opening cysteine and the closing phenylalanine or tryptophan. The D gene is left open where the match is weak. Part of the rows lack a size; the others show once, few, many or a class for expanded clones.

D gene: TRBD1
J gene: TRBJ1-6
clone size: few
V gene: TRBV7-9
CDR3 length: 17
CDR3 DNA: TGTGCCAGCAGCTGGGCACAGGGGGTATCCTATAATTCACCCCTCCACTTT
CDR3 protein: CASSWAQGVSYNSPLHF

D gene: TRBD1
J gene: TRBJ2-3
clone size: many
V gene: TRBV11-2
CDR3 length: 16
CDR3 DNA: TGTGCCAGCAGCCCCCGCCAGGGGGCAAGCACAGATACGCAGTATTTT
CDR3 protein: CASSPRQGASTDTQYF

D gene: TRBD2
J gene: TRBJ2-1
clone size: many
V gene: TRBV5-1
CDR3 length: 16
CDR3 DNA: TGCGCCAGCAGCCCCCGGACTAGCGGGAGGAAGAATGAGCAGTTCTTC
CDR3 protein: CASSPRTSGRKNEQFF

D gene: TRBD1
J gene: TRBJ2-2
clone size: few
V gene: TRBV20-1
CDR3 length: 15
CDR3 DNA: TGCAGTGCTAGAACGGGACAGATGAACACCGGGGAGCTGTTTTTT
CDR3 protein: CSARTGQMNTGELFF

D gene: .
J gene: TRBJ2-7
clone size: few
V gene: TRBV18
CDR3 length: 13
CDR3 DNA: TGTGCCAGCTCACCAAGTCGATCCTACGAGCAGTACTTC
CDR3 protein: CASSPSRSYEQYF

D gene: TRBD2
J gene: TRBJ2-5
clone size: few
V gene: TRBV7-8
CDR3 length: 20
CDR3 DNA: TGTGCCAGCAGCTTAGTGTTTTTGGCTAGCGGGAGGGCCGTCCAAGAGACCCAGTACTTC
CDR3 protein: CASSLVFLASGRAVQETQYF

D gene: .
J gene: TRBJ1-2
clone size: .
V gene: TRBV2
CDR3 length: 14
CDR3 DNA: TGTGCCAGCAGTGATTTTGGGGGCGGCTATGGCTACACCTTC
CDR3 protein: CASSDFGGGYGYTF

D gene: TRBD2
J gene: TRBJ2-1
clone size: .
V gene: TRBV19
CDR3 length: 17
CDR3 DNA: TGTGCCAGTAGTAGATCCAGCGGGGGGAGCTCCTACAATGAGCAGTTCTTC
CDR3 protein: CASSRSSGGSSYNEQFF

D gene: TRBD2
J gene: TRBJ2-1
clone size: many
V gene: TRBV29-1
CDR3 length: 16
CDR3 DNA: TGCAGCGCCTCGACTTCTAGCGGGTATTCCTACAATGAGCAGTTCTTC
CDR3 protein: CSASTSSGYSYNEQFF

D gene: .
J gene: TRBJ2-1
clone size: many
V gene: TRBV4-1
CDR3 length: 15
CDR3 DNA: TGCGCCAGCAGCCAAGATTGGACCGTATACAATGAGCAGTTCTTC
CDR3 protein: CASSQDWTVYNEQFF

D gene: .
J gene: TRBJ1-1
clone size: .
V gene: TRBV29-1
CDR3 length: 13
CDR3 DNA: TGCAGCGGGGGGTTACAGGGAGTCACTGAAGCTTTCTTT
CDR3 protein: CSGGLQGVTEAFF

D gene: TRBD2
J gene: TRBJ2-3
clone size: few
V gene: TRBV4-1
CDR3 length: 16
CDR3 DNA: TGCGCCAGCAGCCAAGATCCCAGCGGGGTGCCAGATACGCAGTATTTT
CDR3 protein: CASSQDPSGVPDTQYF